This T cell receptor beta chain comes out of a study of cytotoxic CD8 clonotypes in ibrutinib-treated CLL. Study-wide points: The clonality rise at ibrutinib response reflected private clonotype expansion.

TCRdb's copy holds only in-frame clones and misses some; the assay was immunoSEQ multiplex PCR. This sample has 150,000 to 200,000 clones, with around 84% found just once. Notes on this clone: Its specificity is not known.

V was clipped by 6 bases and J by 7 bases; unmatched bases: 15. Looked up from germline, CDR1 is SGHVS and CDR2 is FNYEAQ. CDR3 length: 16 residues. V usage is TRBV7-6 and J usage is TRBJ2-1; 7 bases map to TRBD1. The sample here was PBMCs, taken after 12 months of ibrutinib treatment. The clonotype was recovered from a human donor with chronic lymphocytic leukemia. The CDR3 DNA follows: TGTGCCAGCAGTTTTAACTCGGGACAGCTGGGGAATGAGCAGTTCTTC. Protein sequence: CASSFNSGQLGNEQFF.